This paragraph reports one T cell receptor beta chain. Its antigen is as yet unknown. V was pared by 1 base and J by 0 bases, with 6 bases between. The germline V gene encodes CDR1 MNHEY and CDR2 SVGAGI. The CDR3 consists of 15 residues. This entry belongs to a study of T cell responses to AZD1222 COVID-19 vaccine. Findings of the study overall: Targets within unmutated variant regions were reportedly found for nearly half of spike-specific TCRs.

Assay: immunoSEQ multiplex PCR; the TCRdb copy retains only in-frame clones and omits some. The sample lists 150,000 to 200,000 clones, 85% to 95% occurring once. The sequence derives from an adult who received the AZD1222 COVID-19 vaccine. Sequences were derived from peripheral blood, sampled 28 days after the second AZD1222 dose. V usage is TRBV6-5 and J usage is TRBJ1-4; D is unclear. The CDR3 region is CASSYYVATNEKLFF. DNA of the CDR3: TGTGCCAGCAGTTACTACGTTGCAACTAATGAAAAACTGTTTTTT.